The clone carrying this T cell receptor beta chain was seen only once. As yet, its antigen is unknown. At sampling all donors were nominally healthy, likely with unrecorded immune exposures. Germline CDR1 reads SGHKS; CDR2 reads YYEKEE (reference sequence). V was clipped by 4 bases and J by 6 bases; unmatched bases: 8. This CDR3 comprises 14 residues. These data come from a study of cytomegalovirus exposure and HLA in healthy donors. About the research overall: Among the 398 genotyped donors, 81% were placed in the Caucasian-associated ancestry cluster.

It was with 60 Vbeta and 13 Jbeta primers that the PCR ran. This table comes from immunoSEQ multiplex PCR, and its TCRdb copy is limited to in-frame clones, with some not included. The repertoire holds roughly 130,000 clones, with 60% to 75% as singletons. Overall study findings and caveats: TCR beta V segments were, for the most part, productive about 87% or about 30% of the time in an earlier analysis. In vitro checks showed that three CMV-associated chains really do target CMV antigens.

The sequenced material came from PBMCs. The receptor was derived from a woman aged 50 to 65 in good health and CMV-seropositive. V usage is TRBV5-5 and J usage is TRBJ2-7, with 9 bases identical to TRBD2. The CDR3 loop reads CASSPLGGGAEQYF. As DNA, the CDR3 is TGTGCCAGCAGCCCCCTGGGCGGGGGGGCCGAGCAGTACTTC.